The subject of this entry is one T cell receptor (beta chain). These data originate in a study of technical replicates of blood from a few donors. Germline CDR1 is SGHDT and CDR2 is YYEEEE. Trimming took off 3 bases at V and 6 bases at J, with 13 bases between the two ends. The CDR3 consists of 13 residues. Profiling relied on immunoSEQ multiplex PCR, and the TCRdb table lists in-frame clones only, not all of them. Of about 82,000 clones listed, 96% are singletons. Sequenced: T cells isolated from PBMCs. V usage is TRBV5-6 and J usage is TRBJ2-7; tentatively, D is TRBD1 (6 bases). This TCR derives from a human donor in good health. CDR3 protein: CASSSRDNLEQYF. CDR3 in DNA: TGTGCCAGCAGCTCCCGGGACAACCTCGAGCAGTACTTC.